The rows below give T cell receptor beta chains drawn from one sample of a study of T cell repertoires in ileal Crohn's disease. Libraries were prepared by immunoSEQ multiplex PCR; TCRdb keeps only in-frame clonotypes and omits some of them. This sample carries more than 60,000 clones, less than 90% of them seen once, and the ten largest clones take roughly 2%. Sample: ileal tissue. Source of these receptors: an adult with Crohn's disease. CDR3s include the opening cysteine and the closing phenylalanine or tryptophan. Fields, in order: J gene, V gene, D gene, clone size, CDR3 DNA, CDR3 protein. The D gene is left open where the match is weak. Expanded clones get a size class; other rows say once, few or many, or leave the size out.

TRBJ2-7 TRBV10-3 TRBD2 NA TGTGCCATCACTATCACTGGAGCGGGAGGAACCCACGAGCAGTACTTC CAITITGAGGTHEQYF
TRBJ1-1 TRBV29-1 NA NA TGCAGCGTCTCTTACTGGGAGGGGTTGAACACTGAAGCTTTCTTT CSVSYWEGLNTEAFF
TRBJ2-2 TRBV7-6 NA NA TGTGCCAGCAGCTTTTCCAGGGTCCTTTCCACCGGGGAGCTGTTTTTT CASSFSRVLSTGELFF
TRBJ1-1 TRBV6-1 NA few TGTGCCAGCAGTTTACAGGGTACGAACACTGAAGCTTTCTTT CASSLQGTNTEAFF
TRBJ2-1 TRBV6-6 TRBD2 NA TGTGCCAGCAGTTTCAGACTAGCGGGAGGGCATGAGCAGTTCTTC CASSFRLAGGHEQFF
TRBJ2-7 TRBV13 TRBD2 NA TGTGCCAGCAGCGAATACTCAGCGGGAGTGCAATACGAGCAGTACTTC CASSEYSAGVQYEQYF
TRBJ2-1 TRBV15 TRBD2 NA TGTGCCACCAGCAGAGAGGCTAGCGGGTCTAACAATGAGCAGTTCTTC CATSREASGSNNEQFF
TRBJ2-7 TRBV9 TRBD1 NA TGTGCCAGCAGCCAAGCCGACAGGGCGATCTCCTACGAGCAGTACTTC CASSQADRAISYEQYF
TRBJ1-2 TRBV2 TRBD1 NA TGTGCCAGCGGACAGGGGGTAGGAGAGGGCTACACCTTC CASGQGVGEGYTF
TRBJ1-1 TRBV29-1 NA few TGCAGCGTTGAGAGATCTGAAGCTTTCTTT CSVERSEAFF
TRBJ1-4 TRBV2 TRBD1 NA TGTGCCAGCAGGAAAGGACAGGGAGCTAATGAAAAACTGTTTTTT CASRKGQGANEKLFF
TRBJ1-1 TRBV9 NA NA TGTGCCAGCAGCAAACAACAGGACAACACTGAAGCTTTCTTT CASSKQQDNTEAFF
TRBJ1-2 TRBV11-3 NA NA TGTGCCAGCAGCTTAGATGAGCGAACAATAGGTCGCTATGGCTACACCTTC CASSLDERTIGRYGYTF
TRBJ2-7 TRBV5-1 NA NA TGCGCCAGCAGCTTGGGGAGTGGGTCGGGAACAGGGTACGAGCAGTACTTC CASSLGSGSGTGYEQYF
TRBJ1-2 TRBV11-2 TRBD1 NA TGTGCCAGCAGCTCGTTGACAGGGGGAAAAGGCTACACCTTC CASSSLTGGKGYTF
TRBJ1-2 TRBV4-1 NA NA TGCGCCAGCAGCCAGACGGCCGAGGTCTATGGCTACACCTTC CASSQTAEVYGYTF
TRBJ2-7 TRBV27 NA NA TGTGCCAGCAGTAACGGCGGACAGAGCCACTACGAGCAGTACTTC CASSNGGQSHYEQYF
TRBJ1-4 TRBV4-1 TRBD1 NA TGCGCCAGCAGTTCAGGGGGCAGTAATGAAAAACTGTTTTTT CASSSGGSNEKLFF
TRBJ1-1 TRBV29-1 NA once TGCAGCGTAGGGGTTCCCCACCCCTTTTTCTTT CSVGVPHPFFF
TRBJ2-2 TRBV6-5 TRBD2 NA TGTGCCAGCAGTACTAGCGGGAGGGCCACCGGGGAGCTGTTTTTT CASSTSGRATGELFF
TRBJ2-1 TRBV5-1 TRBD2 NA TGCGCCAGCAGCCTGGAATCTGCTAGCGGGAGCAATGAGCAGTTCTTC CASSLESASGSNEQFF
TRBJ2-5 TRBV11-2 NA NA TGTGCCAGCAGCTTTTCTGGGAGGGGGGAGACCCAGTACTTC CASSFSGRGETQYF
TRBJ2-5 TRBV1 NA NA TGCACCAGCAGCCAAGTTAGGCTAGTTGGGGAGACCCAGTACTTC CTSSQVRLVGETQYF
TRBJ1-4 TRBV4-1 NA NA TGCGCCAGCAGAGAAATACCAGGGGTCTCGACAACTAATGAAAAACTGTTTTTT CASREIPGVSTTNEKLFF
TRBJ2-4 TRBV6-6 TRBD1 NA TGTGCCAGCAGTTCCCGGGACAGGGGAGACATTCAGTACTTC CASSSRDRGDIQYF
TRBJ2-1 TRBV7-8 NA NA TGTGCCAGCAGCGAGGACTGGAGGGACAATGAGCAGTTCTTC CASSEDWRDNEQFF
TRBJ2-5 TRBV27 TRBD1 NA TGTGCCAGCAGTGGACAGGCGCAAGAGACCCAGTACTTC CASSGQAQETQYF
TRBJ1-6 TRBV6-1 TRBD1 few TGTGCCAGCAGTCAATCCAGACAGGGGTCCTCACCCCTCCACTTT CASSQSRQGSSPLHF
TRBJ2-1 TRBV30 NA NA TGTGCCTGGAGCGGGGGATTAGGGCAGTTCTTC CAWSGGLGQFF
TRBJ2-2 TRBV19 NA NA TGTGCCAGTAAAAGAACAACCCCGACCGGGGAGCTGTTTTTT CASKRTTPTGELFF
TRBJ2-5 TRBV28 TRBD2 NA TGTGCCAGCAGCCTAGCGGGGGCCACCCAAGAGACCCAGTACTTC CASSLAGATQETQYF
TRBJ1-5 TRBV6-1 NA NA TGTGCCAGCAGTGAAGCGCTTCGCTACGGGAATCAGCCCCAGCATTTT CASSEALRYGNQPQHF
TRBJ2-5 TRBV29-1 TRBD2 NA TGCAGCGTTCAACTAGCGGGGGGGCGGATCTGGGAGACCCAGTACTTC CSVQLAGGRIWETQYF
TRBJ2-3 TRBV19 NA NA TGTGCCAGTAGTACGAGACCGAGAGGGACTAGCACAGATACGCAGTATTTT CASSTRPRGTSTDTQYF
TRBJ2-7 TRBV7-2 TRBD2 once TGTGCCAGCAGCTTCCTCGGGGCTAGCGGCTCCTACGAGCAGTACTTC CASSFLGASGSYEQYF
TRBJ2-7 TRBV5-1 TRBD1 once TGCGCCAGCAGCGGGGACAGCTACGAGCAGTACTTC CASSGDSYEQYF
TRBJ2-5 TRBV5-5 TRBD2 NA TGTGCCAGCAGCTGGATTGGGACTAGCTCAGGAGGGACTTTTAGGGAGACCCAGTACTTC CASSWIGTSSGGTFRETQYF
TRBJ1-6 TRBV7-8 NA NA TGTGCCAGCAGCTTAGACCTCGGCGGTTCACCCCTCCACTTT CASSLDLGGSPLHF
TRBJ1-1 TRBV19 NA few TGTGCCAGTAATCCCCACTATTCGATGAACACTGAAGCTTTCTTT CASNPHYSMNTEAFF
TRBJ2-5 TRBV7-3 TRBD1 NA TGTGCCAGCAGTCAGACCGGGACAGGGAAAGAGACCCAGTACTTC CASSQTGTGKETQYF
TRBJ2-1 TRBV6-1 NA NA TGTGCCAGCAGTGAATCGGTGTCAGAGCAGTTCTTC CASSESVSEQFF